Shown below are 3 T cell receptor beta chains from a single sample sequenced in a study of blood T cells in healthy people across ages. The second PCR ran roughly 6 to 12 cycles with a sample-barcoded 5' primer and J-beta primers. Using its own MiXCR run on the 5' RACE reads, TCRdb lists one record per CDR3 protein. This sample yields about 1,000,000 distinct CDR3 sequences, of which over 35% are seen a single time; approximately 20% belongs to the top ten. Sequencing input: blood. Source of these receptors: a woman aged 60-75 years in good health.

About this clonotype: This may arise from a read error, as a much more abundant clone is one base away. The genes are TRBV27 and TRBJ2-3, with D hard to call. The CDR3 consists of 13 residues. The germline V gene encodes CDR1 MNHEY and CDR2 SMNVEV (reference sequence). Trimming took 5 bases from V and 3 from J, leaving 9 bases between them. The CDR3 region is CASSGSQTDTQYF. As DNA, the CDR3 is TGTGCCAGCAGTGGAAGCCAGACAGATACGCAGTATTTT.

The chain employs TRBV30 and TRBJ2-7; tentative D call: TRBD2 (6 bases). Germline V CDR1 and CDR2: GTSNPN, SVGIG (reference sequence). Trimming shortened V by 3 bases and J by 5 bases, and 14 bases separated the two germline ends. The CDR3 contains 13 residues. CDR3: CAWRRLGGNEQYF. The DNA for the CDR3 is TGTGCCTGGAGGCGACTGGGAGGTAACGAGCAGTACTTC.

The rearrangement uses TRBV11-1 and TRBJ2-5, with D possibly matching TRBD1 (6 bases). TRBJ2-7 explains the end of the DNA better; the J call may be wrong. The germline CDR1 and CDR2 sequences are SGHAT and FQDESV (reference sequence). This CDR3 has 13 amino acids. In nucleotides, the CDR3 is TGTGCCAGCAGTCCTCAGGGGAAGTTCGAGCAGTACTTC. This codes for CASSPQGKFEQYF.